The present entry profiles one T cell receptor beta chain with its context. Its specificity is not known. The DNA is omitted, as the CDR3 cannot be located on it reliably, and the CDR3 follows TCRdb's listing. The data belong to a study of regulatory T cells in long-lasting Graves disease. General study points: Persistent patients shared more public clonotypes (2,741) than new patients (nearly 1,000).

Investigators prepared the TCR beta libraries by applying iRepertoire HTBI primers and Arm-PCR of CDR3 regions. Using its own MiXCR run on the multiplex PCR reads, TCRdb lists one record per CDR3 protein. Of 400,000 to 450,000 distinct CDR3 sequences in the sample, 15% to 20% were seen once. Time point defined: newly diagnosed GD, antithyroid drugs for less than 3 months. There was RNA extracted from PBMCs, and the TCR library was made from it. It was American Thyroid Association guidelines that determined Graves' disease diagnosis. Approximately 9.6-milliliter peripheral blood samples went into EDTA tubes. The V gene's germline CDR1 is SGHTA and CDR2 FQGNSA. A total of 21 residues make up the CDR3, ends included. This sample was shared with a second study, whose subject was T cells in Graves' hyperthyroidism and ophthalmopathy.

The sequenced sample was peripheral blood mononuclear cells (PBMCs), obtained at new diagnosis, from a patient treated with antithyroid drugs. The sequence derives from a woman aged 25-40 years with Graves disease. V usage is TRBV7-2 and J usage is TRBJ1-1; the D call of TRBD1 is as the table states it, not checked on the DNA. The CDR3 sequence: CASSFYICSASPGQGDTEAFF.